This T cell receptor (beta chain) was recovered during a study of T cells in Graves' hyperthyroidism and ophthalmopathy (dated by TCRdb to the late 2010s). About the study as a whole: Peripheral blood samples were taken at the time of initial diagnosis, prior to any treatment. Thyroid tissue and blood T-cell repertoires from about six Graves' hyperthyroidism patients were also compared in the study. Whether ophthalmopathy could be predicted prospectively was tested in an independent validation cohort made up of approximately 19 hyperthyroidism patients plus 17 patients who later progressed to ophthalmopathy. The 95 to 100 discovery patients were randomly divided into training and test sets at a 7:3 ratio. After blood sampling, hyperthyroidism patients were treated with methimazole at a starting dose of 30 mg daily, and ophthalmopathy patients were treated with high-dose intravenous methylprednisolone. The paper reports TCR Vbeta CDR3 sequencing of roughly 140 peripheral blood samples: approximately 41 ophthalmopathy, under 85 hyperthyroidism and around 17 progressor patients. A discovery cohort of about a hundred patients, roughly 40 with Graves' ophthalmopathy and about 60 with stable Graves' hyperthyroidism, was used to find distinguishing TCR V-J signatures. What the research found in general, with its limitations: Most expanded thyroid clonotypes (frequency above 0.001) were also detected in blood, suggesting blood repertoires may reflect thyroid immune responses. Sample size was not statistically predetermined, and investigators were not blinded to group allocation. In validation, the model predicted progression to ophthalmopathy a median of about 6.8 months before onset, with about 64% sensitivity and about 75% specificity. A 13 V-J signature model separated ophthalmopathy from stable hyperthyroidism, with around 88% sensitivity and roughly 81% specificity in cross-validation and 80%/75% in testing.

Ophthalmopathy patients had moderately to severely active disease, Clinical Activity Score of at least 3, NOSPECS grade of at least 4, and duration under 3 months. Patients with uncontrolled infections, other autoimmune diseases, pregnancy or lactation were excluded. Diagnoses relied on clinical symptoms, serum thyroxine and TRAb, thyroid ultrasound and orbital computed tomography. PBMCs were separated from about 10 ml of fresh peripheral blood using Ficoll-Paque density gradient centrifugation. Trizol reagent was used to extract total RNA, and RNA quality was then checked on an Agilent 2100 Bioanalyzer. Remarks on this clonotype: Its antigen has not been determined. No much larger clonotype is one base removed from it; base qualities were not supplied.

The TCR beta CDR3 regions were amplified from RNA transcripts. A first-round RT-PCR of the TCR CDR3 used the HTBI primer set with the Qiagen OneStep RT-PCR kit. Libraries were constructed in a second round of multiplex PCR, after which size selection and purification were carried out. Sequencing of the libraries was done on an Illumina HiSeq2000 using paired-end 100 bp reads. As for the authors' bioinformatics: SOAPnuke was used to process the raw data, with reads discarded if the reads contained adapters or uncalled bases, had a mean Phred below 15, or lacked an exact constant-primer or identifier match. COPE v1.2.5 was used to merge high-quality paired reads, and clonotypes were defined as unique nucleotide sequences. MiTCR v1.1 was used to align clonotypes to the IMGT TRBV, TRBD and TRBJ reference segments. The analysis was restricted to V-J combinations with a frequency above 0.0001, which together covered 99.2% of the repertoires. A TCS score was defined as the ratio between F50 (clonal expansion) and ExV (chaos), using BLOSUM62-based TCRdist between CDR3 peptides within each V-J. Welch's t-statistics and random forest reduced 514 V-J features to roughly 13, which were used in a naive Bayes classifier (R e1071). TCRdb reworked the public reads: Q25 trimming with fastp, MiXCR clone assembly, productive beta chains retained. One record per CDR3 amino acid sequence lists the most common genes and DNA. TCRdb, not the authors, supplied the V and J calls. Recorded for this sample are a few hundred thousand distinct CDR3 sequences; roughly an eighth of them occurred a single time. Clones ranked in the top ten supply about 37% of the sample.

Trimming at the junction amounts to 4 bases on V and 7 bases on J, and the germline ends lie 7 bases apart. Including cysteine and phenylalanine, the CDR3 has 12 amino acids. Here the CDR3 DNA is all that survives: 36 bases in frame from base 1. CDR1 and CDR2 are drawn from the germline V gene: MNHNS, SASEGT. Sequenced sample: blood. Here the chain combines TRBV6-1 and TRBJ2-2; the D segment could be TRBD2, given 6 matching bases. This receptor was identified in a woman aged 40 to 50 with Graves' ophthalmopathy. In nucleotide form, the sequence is TGTGCCAGCAGTGGGGGAGGCGGGGAGCTGTTTTTT. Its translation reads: CASSGGGGELFF.